This T cell receptor (beta chain) was identified during a study of cytomegalovirus exposure and HLA in healthy donors. As for the study in general: Unique TCRs numbering about 87 million, obtained from HLA-typed donors, made up an early data release.

Study results and limitations: It was approximately 160 TCR beta chains that were listed as cytomegalovirus-associated.

Comments on this clone: Its cognate antigen is unknown.

Researchers ran the PCR with 60 Vbeta and 13 Jbeta primers. This table comes from immunoSEQ multiplex PCR, and its TCRdb copy is limited to in-frame clones, with some not included. Among a few hundred thousand clones listed, 80% to 95% were seen once. V was pared by 1 base and J by 7 bases, with 5 bases of the junction left unmatched. CDR1 and CDR2 (germline): MNHNS, SASEGT. The CDR3 has 15 residues. V gene TRBV6-1 combines with J gene TRBJ2-1, with 9 bases lining up with TRBD1. The sequence was collected from a girl aged 2 to 10 in good health and CMV-seronegative. Sequenced sample: PBMCs. The chain's CDR3 is CASSEEQGAGNEQFF. CDR3 DNA: TGTGCCAGCAGTGAAGAACAGGGGGCAGGAAATGAGCAGTTCTTC.